This T cell receptor beta chain was sequenced in a study of T cell responses to AZD1222 COVID-19 vaccine. V was cut by 2 bases and J by 3 bases, with 14 bases left in between. This CDR3 region has 15 residues. CDR1 is GTSNPN and CDR2 is SVGIG in the germline V gene (reference sequence). Some clones are missing from TCRdb's copy, which holds only in-frame ones; the method was immunoSEQ multiplex PCR. The table lists about 150,000 clones, approximately 90% of them singletons, with approximately 3% in the top ten. V and J are TRBV30 and TRBJ1-5; the D is unclear. Specimen: peripheral blood, collected 28 days after the second AZD1222 dose. The receptor was derived from an adult who received the AZD1222 COVID-19 vaccine. The CDR3 DNA reads as TGTGCCTGGAGTTATGCGGGGAGCCCCAATCAGCCCCAGCATTTT. Translated, it gives CAWSYAGSPNQPQHF.